This T cell receptor beta chain emerged from a study of blood T cell repertoires in COVID-19. About the research overall: Sites across the United States, Italy and Spain contributed samples from acute and convalescent COVID-19. Sources were T cells, B-cell-depleted T cells, or PBMCs; the material itself was cDNA or gDNA.

Libraries were prepared by immunoSEQ multiplex PCR; TCRdb keeps only in-frame clonotypes and omits some of them. Of about 120,000 clones listed, approximately 80% are singletons. The sequenced sample consisted of peripheral blood. The receptor was derived from a woman of 80 years or more with acute or convalescent COVID-19.

The CDR3 loop is CASSPAGAGPSYEQYF. The CDR3 nucleotides are TGTGCCAGCAGCCCGGCGGGGGCAGGGCCTTCGTACGAGCAGTACTTC. The chain carries TRBV7-9 and TRBJ2-7, with D possibly being TRBD2 (7 bases). The V gene lost 5 bases and the J gene lost 4 bases, with 21 bases spanning the gap. Germline CDR1 and CDR2: SEHNR and FQNEAQ (reference sequence). This CDR3 region has 16 residues.